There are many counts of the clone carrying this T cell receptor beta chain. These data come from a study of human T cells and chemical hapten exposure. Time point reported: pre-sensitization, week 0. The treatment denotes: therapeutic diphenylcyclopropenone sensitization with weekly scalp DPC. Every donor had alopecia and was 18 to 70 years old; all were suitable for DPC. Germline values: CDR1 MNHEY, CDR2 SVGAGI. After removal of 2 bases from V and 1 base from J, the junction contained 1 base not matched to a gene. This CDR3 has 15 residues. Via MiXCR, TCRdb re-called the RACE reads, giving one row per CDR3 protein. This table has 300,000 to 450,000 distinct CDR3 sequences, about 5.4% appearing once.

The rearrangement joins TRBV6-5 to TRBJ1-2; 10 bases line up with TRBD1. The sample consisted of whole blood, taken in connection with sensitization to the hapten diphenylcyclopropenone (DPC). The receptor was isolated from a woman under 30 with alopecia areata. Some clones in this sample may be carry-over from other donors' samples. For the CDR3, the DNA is TGTGCCAGCAGTTACCGGGACAGGGGTAACTATGGCTACACCTTC. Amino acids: CASSYRDRGNYGYTF.